This entry is about one TCR beta chain. Antigen specificity is unknown. The sample comes from a study of OX40 agonist ivuxolimab in advanced cancers. Study details: Hepatocellular carcinoma, melanoma, renal cell or head and neck cancer was diagnosed in the dose-escalation patients. Findings and caveats of the study: No determination was made of the antigen specificity of the expanded peripheral T cells.

Clones were sequenced by immunoSEQ multiplex PCR, and TCRdb holds only the in-frame ones, with some missing. The sample lists 65,000 to 70,000 clones, more than 75% occurring once. The specimen comprised CD4+ or CD8+ T cells sorted from blood, sampled in a trial of the OX40 agonist ivuxolimab. The clonotype was recovered from an adult with an advanced solid tumor such as melanoma, head and neck, liver or kidney cancer.

The CDR3 nucleotides read TGTGCCAGCAGCTCCATGGGGGGGCGGAACACTGAAGCTTTCTTT. Residues: CASSSMGGRNTEAFF. The chain employs TRBV7-8 and TRBJ1-1, with D possibly being TRBD1 (6 bases). The germline V gene has CDR1 SGHVS and CDR2 FQNEAQ. This CDR3 contains 15 residues. V was pared by 4 bases and J by 1 base, with 13 bases between.